This TCR beta chain was sequenced during a study of OX40 agonist ivuxolimab in advanced cancers. Looking at the study overall: Patients were dosed with the agonistic anti-OX40 (CD134) antibody ivuxolimab. Patients treated during dose escalation were battling hepatocellular carcinoma, melanoma, renal cell or head and neck cancer. Overall study results and limits: At 0.1 to 3.0 mg/kg and by week 6, CD4+ and CD8+ T cells in the blood had expanded clonally.

Method: immunoSEQ multiplex PCR; TCRdb's copy keeps in-frame clones and lacks some. This table holds under 50,000 clones, approximately 90% found once. With regard to this clone: No antigen is known for it.

This specimen consisted of CD4+ or CD8+ T cells sorted from blood, obtained in a trial of the OX40 agonist ivuxolimab. The clonotype was recovered from an adult with an advanced solid tumor such as melanoma, head and neck, liver or kidney cancer.

The CDR3 DNA reads TGTGCCAGCAGTGAATATGGGACAGGGTTGCATGAAAAACTGTTTTTT. Amino acid sequence: CASSEYGTGLHEKLFF. This chain connects TRBV25-1 to TRBJ1-4, with 9 bases matching TRBD1. Unmatched junction bases numbered 5, after V lost 0 bases and J lost 6 bases. Germline CDR1 reads MGHDK; CDR2 reads SYGVNS. This CDR3 comprises 16 residues.